A single sample gave rise to the 14 T cell receptor beta chains below, sequenced in a study of blood T cell repertoires in COVID-19. The method was immunoSEQ multiplex PCR; TCRdb's version includes in-frame clones alone and lacks a portion of them. This table holds roughly 240,000 clones, about 82% found once. The material sequenced was peripheral blood. The receptors were sampled from a woman aged 80 or older with COVID-19, enrolled during active disease.

The chain uses TRBV4-3 and TRBJ2-3, with 7 bases matching TRBD2. This CDR3 is 15 amino acids long. From germline, CDR1 is LGHNA and CDR2 YSLEER. V was clipped by 5 bases and J by 0 bases; unmatched bases: 5. Written as DNA, the CDR3 is TGCGCCAGCAGCGCAGGCGGGGGAAGCACAGATACGCAGTATTTT. Protein: CASSAGGGSTDTQYF.

The J gene is TRBJ1-2, the V gene TRBV3-1 (or the pseudogene TRBV3-2), with TRBD1 as a possible D gene (5 bases). The CDR3 consists of 14 residues. V was trimmed by 4 bases and J by 8 bases, leaving 17 bases between them. The germline V gene encodes CDR1 LGHDT and CDR2 YNNKEL (reference sequence). CDR3 coding DNA: TGTGCCAGCAGCCCTCCCGACCTGGGGCGGGGCTACACCTTC. It is translated as CASSPPDLGRGYTF.

The J gene is TRBJ2-1, the V gene TRBV20-1; no firm D call. V was trimmed by 5 bases and J by 8 bases, leaving 10 bases between them. Germline V gene lookup returns CDR1 DFQATT and CDR2 SNEGSKA (reference sequence). The length of the CDR3 is 11 residues. In DNA form, the CDR3 reads TGCAGTGCTCTCCTACTGGATGAGCAGTTCTTC. It encodes CSALLLDEQFF.

This clone showed up just a few times. The chain has TRBV23-1 and TRBJ1-1, with a possible D match to TRBD1 (5 bases). TRBV23-1 is reported as an ORF; its role is uncertain. Trimming left V 4 bases short and J 2 bases short, with 11 bases between. The CDR3 is 14 residues long. For the CDR3, the DNA is TGCGCCAGCAGTCGCACGGGGGAAAACACTGAAGCTTTCTTT. Translated: CASSRTGENTEAFF.

The chain links TRBV3-1 (or the pseudogene TRBV3-2) to TRBJ1-6; D may be TRBD1 (6 bases). This CDR3 has 16 residues. V lost 1 base and J 7 bases, leaving 14 bases between the germline ends. Per the germline V gene, CDR1 is LGHDT and CDR2 is YNNKEL (reference sequence). CDR3 loop: CASSQVLRTDNSPLHF. The DNA of the CDR3 is TGTGCCAGCAGCCAAGTCCTGAGGACAGACAATTCACCCCTCCACTTT.

The gene calls are TRBV2 and TRBJ2-2, with D unclear. Trimming stripped 4 bases from V and 2 bases from J, with 8 bases between. Germline V lookup: CDR1 SNHLY, CDR2 FYNNEI. The CDR3 is made up of 14 amino acids. The CDR3 coding sequence is TGTGCCAGCAGTGTGTCCCGTAACACCGGGGAGCTGTTTTTT. It specifies CASSVSRNTGELFF. Full variable domain (rest looked up from reference TRBV2 and TRBJ2-2): EPEVTQTPSHQVTQMGQEVILRCVPISNHLYFYWYRQILGQKVEFLVSFYNNEISEKSEIFDDQFSVERPDGSNFTLKIRSTKLEDSAMYFCASSVSRNTGELFFGEGSRLTVL.

The gene calls are TRBV7-9 and TRBJ2-5; D might be TRBD2 (7 bases). CDR3 length: 13 residues. Germline V gene lookup returns CDR1 SEHNR and CDR2 FQNEAQ (reference sequence). V lost 7 bases and J lost 4, with 13 bases in between. In nucleotides, the CDR3 is TGTGCCAGCACCAAAGGGGGGGGAGAGACCCAGTACTTC. This encodes CASTKGGGETQYF.

The V and J genes are TRBV28 and TRBJ2-6, with 7 bases lining up with TRBD1. From germline, CDR1 is MDHEN and CDR2 SYDVKM. The CDR3 covers 15 residues. Trimming took 5 bases from V and 0 from J; bases not matched to a gene: 1. The CDR3 DNA is TGTGCCAGCAGTCCAGGGGGCTCTGGGGCCAACGTCCTGACTTTC. Its protein is CASSPGGSGANVLTF.

This clone was picked up one time. The chain uses TRBV5-1 and TRBJ2-1, with TRBD2 matching 8 bases. Germline-derived CDR1 and CDR2 are SGHRS and YFSETQ. Trimming took 6 bases from V and 2 from J; bases not matched to a gene: 10. The CDR3 sequence is 16 residues long. The CDR3 DNA reads as TGCGCCAGCAAGGGAGGCAGCGGGGGAACCTACAATGAGCAGTTCTTC. Encoded protein: CASKGGSGGTYNEQFF.

This clone was seen just once. The rearrangement links TRBV28 to TRBJ2-2; TRBD1 is a possible D gene (5 bases). V was shortened by 4 bases and J by 7 bases, with 13 bases between the two germline ends. This CDR3 comprises 14 residues. Germline V gene data show CDR1 as MDHEN and CDR2 as SYDVKM. The CDR3 spells CASSYQGISGELFF. Here the CDR3 DNA reads TGTGCCAGCAGTTACCAGGGTATTAGCGGGGAGCTGTTTTTT.

In its sample, this clone was seen once. The chain uses TRBV5-6 and TRBJ2-2; 11 nucleotides line up with TRBD1. The CDR3 is 16 amino acids. Per germline, CDR1 SGHDT and CDR2 YYEEEE. V gave up 4 bases and J gave up 5 bases; unmatched junction bases: 7. CDR3 in DNA: TGTGCCAGCAGCATCGGACAGGGGGCAAGAACCGGGGAGCTGTTTTTT. It is translated as CASSIGQGARTGELFF.

This chain uses TRBV10-3 with TRBJ1-1, with D unresolved. V was clipped by 6 bases and J by 8 bases, with 13 bases between them. Germline V gene lookup returns CDR1 ENHRY and CDR2 SYGVKD. The CDR3 totals 12 residues. In DNA form, the CDR3 reads TGTGCCATCAGAACGGAGAGCTCCGAAGCTTTCTTT. It codes for CAIRTESSEAFF.

With respect to this clone: This sample includes further DNA sequences coding for the same CDR3. The chain employs TRBV28 and TRBJ1-2; weak D call: TRBD1 (5 bases). Trimming cost V 2 bases and J 1 base, with 5 bases left between them. CDR1 and CDR2 (germline): MDHEN, SYDVKM. This CDR3 contains 13 residues. Written as DNA, the CDR3 is TGTGCCAGCAGTTTACAGGGTAACTATGGCTACACCTTC. Translation: CASSLQGNYGYTF.

This clone was observed a handful of times. The gene calls are TRBV2 and TRBJ1-4; TRBD1 agrees at 7 bases. CDR3 length: 16 residues. The germline V gene has CDR1 SNHLY and CDR2 FYNNEI. V gave up 5 bases and J gave up 0 bases; unmatched junction bases: 6. The CDR3 reads CASSLQGVATNEKLFF. The CDR3 bases are TGTGCCAGCAGTCTGCAGGGGGTCGCAACTAATGAAAAACTGTTTTTT.